This T cell receptor beta chain was captured in a study of blood T cell repertoires in COVID-19. Study as a whole: The United States, Italy and Spain supplied acute and convalescent COVID-19 samples. In each case, the material was cDNA or gDNA derived from T cells, B-cell-depleted T cells, or PBMCs.

Seattle researchers signed up patients amid active infection and tracked them longitudinally. With 0 bases removed from V and 0 bases from J, the gap between germline ends came to 15 bases. This CDR3 spans 18 amino acids. Germline V gene data show CDR1 as SGHDN and CDR2 as FVKESK. Original processing methods: The authors estimated nucleated cell counts from reference gene primer amplification. The assay was immunoSEQ multiplex PCR, and TCRdb's table has in-frame clones only and misses some. V, J and clone size are those of that table, while D and trimming were read from the DNA. The data show about 480,000 clones, roughly 89% seen once.

The TCR was taken from a man in his late teens or twenties with COVID-19, enrolled during active disease. The sequenced sample consisted of peripheral blood. The rearrangement links TRBV14 to TRBJ2-1; no reliable D call. The CDR3 DNA reads TGTGCCAGCAGCCAAGATATGTTGCCCCCGAGCTCCTACAATGAGCAGTTCTTC. It yields the protein CASSQDMLPPSSYNEQFF.